Below are 21 T cell receptor beta chains sequenced from a single sample in a study of a mutant IDH1 vaccine in newly diagnosed glioma. Some clones are missing from TCRdb's copy, which holds only in-frame ones; the method was immunoSEQ multiplex PCR. The repertoire holds about 56,000 clones, with approximately 71% as singletons. Regarding time point: week 47, end of study. Each dose delivered 300 ug of mutant IDH1 20-mer peptide subcutaneously with imiquimod. What these receptors recognize is not known. The input for sequencing was PBMCs, taken from a glioma patient whose treatment included an IDH1 peptide vaccine. The receptors shown here come from a man in his forties or fifties with glioma.

This clone was picked up one time. The genes are TRBV29-1 and TRBJ2-1, with TRBD1 matching 9 bases. The CDR3 runs 14 residues. V lost 4 bases and J lost 1; bases outside the gene matches: 2. Germline V gives CDR1 SQVTM, CDR2 ANQGSEA. CDR3: CSVGGTGSYNEQFF. Here the CDR3 DNA reads TGCAGCGTTGGAGGGACAGGGTCCTACAATGAGCAGTTCTTC.

This clone was counted only a few times. The V call is TRBV18, the J call TRBJ2-2; the D gene is possibly TRBD1 (6 bases). The CDR3 has 16 amino acids. Germline V CDR1 and CDR2: KGHSH, LQKENI. Deletions cut 2 bases from V and 0 bases from J, with 10 bases between. Here the CDR3 DNA reads TGTGCCAGCTCACCATCAGGGACAACGAACACCGGGGAGCTGTTTTTT. It specifies CASSPSGTTNTGELFF.

The DNA of the CDR3 is TGCGCCAGCAGGCCGGGACAGGGGAGGGCCAATGAGCAGTTCTTC. Translation gives CASRPGQGRANEQFF. The chain recombines TRBV5-1 with TRBJ2-1, with 10 positions matching TRBD1. The CDR3 is 15 amino acids. V trimming: 5 bases; J trimming: 6 bases; junction bases outside the gene matches: 8. Per the germline V gene, CDR1 is SGHRS and CDR2 is YFSETQ.

In DNA, the CDR3 is TGTGCCAGCAGCGTAGAGGGCCTAGCGGGGGACGAGCAGTACTTC. Its protein product is CASSVEGLAGDEQYF. V gene TRBV9 combines with J gene TRBJ2-7; TRBD2 agrees at 10 bases. Germline V CDR1 and CDR2: SGDLS, YYNGEE. V was clipped by 0 bases and J by 5 bases; unmatched bases: 5. The CDR3 consists of 15 residues.

The chain employs TRBV6-5 and TRBJ1-2; no clear D. The V gene's germline CDR1 is MNHEY and CDR2 SVGAGI. CDR3 length: 14 amino acids. Between the trimmed V and J ends, which lost 6 bases and 4 bases, there was a span of 15 bases. This CDR3 reads CASRTTQKSYGYTF. CDR3 bases: TGTGCCAGCAGAACTACGCAGAAGAGCTATGGCTACACCTTC.

This chain links TRBV20-1 with TRBJ1-3; D gene unclear. CDR1 and CDR2 from the germline V gene are DFQATT and SNEGSKA (reference sequence). This CDR3 comprises 11 residues. The V and J ends lost 2 bases and 8 bases respectively, with 7 bases between them. The CDR3 DNA reads TGCAGTGCTAGACAATCGGACACCATATATTTT. Protein sequence: CSARQSDTIYF.

The rearrangement links TRBV30 to TRBJ2-5, with TRBD2 identical over 14 bases. Trimming removed 1 base from V and 1 base from J; junction bases left unmatched: 5. The CDR3 has 17 amino acids. Germline V gives CDR1 GTSNPN, CDR2 SVGIG (reference sequence). This CDR3 is CAWSAPGTSGGQETQYF. The CDR3 bases are TGTGCCTGGAGTGCCCCCGGGACTAGCGGGGGCCAAGAGACCCAGTACTTC. The variable domain in full, completed from reference TRBV30 and TRBJ2-5, reads SQTIHQWPATLVQPVGSPLSLECTVEGTSNPNLYWYRQAAGRGLQLLFYSVGIGQISSEVPQNLSASRPQDRQFILSSKKLLLSDSGFYLCAWSAPGTSGGQETQYFGPGTRLLVL.

The CDR3 region has the DNA TGTGCCAGCAGTCTCAAGTGGGGGGAGACCCAGTACTTC. Its translation: CASSLKWGETQYF. The chain is built from TRBV6-4 and TRBJ2-5; D may be TRBD1 or TRBD2 (5 bases each). Germline CDR1 MRHNA, CDR2 SNTAGT. V lost 5 bases to trimming and J lost 5 bases, with 12 bases between them. This CDR3 spans 13 amino acids.

The rearrangement uses TRBV13 and TRBJ1-1; perhaps TRBD1 as D (5 bases). Germline CDR1 is PRHDT and CDR2 is FYEKMQ (reference sequence). V lost 2 bases, J lost 1 base, and 14 bases lay in between. The CDR3 spans 16 residues. CDR3 coding DNA: TGTGCCAGCAGCTTATTCAACCTCAGGGCGAACACTGAAGCTTTCTTT. Encoded protein: CASSLFNLRANTEAFF.

The chain employs TRBV29-1 and TRBJ2-1; 10 bases line up with TRBD1. The junction had 5 bases not matched to a gene; V was cut back by 3 bases and J by 3 bases. The CDR3 contains 15 residues. CDR1 and CDR2 from the germline V gene are SQVTM and ANQGSEA. The CDR3: CSVDPDRGYYNEQFF. The CDR3 coding sequence is TGCAGCGTTGACCCGGACAGGGGGTACTACAATGAGCAGTTCTTC.

The V and J genes are TRBV7-3 and TRBJ2-5; 7 positions match TRBD1. Germline-derived CDR1 and CDR2 are SGHTA and FQGTGA. The CDR3 sequence is 14 residues long. V lost 6 bases and J lost 1; bases outside the gene matches: 5. The CDR3 spells CASSPAGGQETQYF. As DNA, the CDR3 is TGTGCCAGCAGTCCCGCAGGGGGCCAAGAGACCCAGTACTTC.

This clone was seen a handful of times. J is TRBJ2-7 and V is TRBV4-1, with 7 bases identical to TRBD2. The junction had 4 bases not matched to a gene; V was cut back by 0 bases and J by 2 bases. Germline V gene sequence: CDR1 MGHRA, CDR2 YSYEKL. This CDR3 region has 15 residues. The CDR3 loop is CASSQEAGWTYEQYF. CDR3 sequence (DNA): TGCGCCAGCAGCCAAGAAGCGGGGTGGACCTACGAGCAGTACTTC.

The chain joins TRBV7-2 to TRBJ1-1, with D possibly matching TRBD1 (5 bases). CDR1 is SGHTA and CDR2 is FQGNSA in the germline V gene. Trimming removed 2 bases at V and 1 base at J, with 11 bases between. There are 15 residues in the CDR3. The CDR3 sequence: CASSLRGLPNTEAFF. Here the CDR3 DNA reads TGTGCCAGCAGCTTAAGGGGACTGCCGAACACTGAAGCTTTCTTT.

The CDR3 spells CATSSEQGNEQYF. For the CDR3, the DNA is TGTGCCACCAGCAGTGAACAGGGAAACGAGCAGTACTTC. V and J are TRBV15 and TRBJ2-7, with TRBD1 as a possible D gene (6 bases). Germline lookup yields CDR1 LNHNV and CDR2 YYDKDF (reference sequence). This CDR3 is built from 13 residues. Trimming removed 3 bases at V and 5 bases at J, with 11 bases between.

In DNA form, the CDR3 reads TGTGCCAGCAGCCAAGGTGGACAGCATTCGACTGGGGCCAACGTCCTGACTTTC. This sequence encodes CASSQGGQHSTGANVLTF. The chain has TRBV14 and TRBJ2-6, with D perhaps matching TRBD1 (6 bases). Germline values: CDR1 SGHDN, CDR2 FVKESK. V lost 1 base and J lost 2, with 15 bases in between. This CDR3 contains 18 residues.

The gene calls are TRBV19 and TRBJ2-3, with 9 nucleotides matching TRBD2. The germline V gene encodes CDR1 LNHDA and CDR2 SQIVND (reference sequence). Trimming at V came to 4 bases and at J to 11 bases, leaving 13 bases not matched to a gene. This CDR3 comprises 15 residues. CDR3 nucleotides: TGTGCCAGTAGTAGGGCGGGGGGGCTGTTGGGTGTGCAGTATTTT. Encoded protein: CASSRAGGLLGVQYF.

V usage is TRBV5-6 and J usage is TRBJ2-7, with a tentative D call TRBD1 (6 bases). This CDR3 spans 15 amino acids. Per the germline V gene, CDR1 is SGHDT and CDR2 is YYEEEE. Deletions cut 5 bases from V and 5 bases from J, with 20 bases between. The CDR3 nucleotides read TGTGCCAGCAGGCCGGTCGGACAGCTTTTAGACGAGCAGTACTTC. Translating gives CASRPVGQLLDEQYF.

A few counts support this clone. This chain links TRBV29-1 with TRBJ2-4, with D possibly matching TRBD2 (5 bases). The CDR3 has 14 amino acids. V lost 8 bases and J lost 3, with 17 bases in between. The germline V gene has CDR1 SQVTM and CDR2 ANQGSEA. The CDR3 loop is CSFWAIGDKNIQYF. Written as DNA, the CDR3 is TGCAGCTTCTGGGCCATCGGGGACAAAAACATTCAGTACTTC.

In this sample, this clone turned up once. This chain connects TRBV7-2 to TRBJ2-7; D call uncertain. This CDR3 is 11 amino acids long. Germline V gives CDR1 SGHTA, CDR2 FQGNSA. V was shortened by 4 bases and J by 7 bases, with 8 bases between the two germline ends. CDR3 bases: TGTGCCAGCAGCTCCCTGCGAGAGCAGTACTTC. It yields the protein CASSSLREQYF.

The V gene is TRBV4-2, the J gene TRBJ2-7; 11 bases match TRBD1. Per the germline V gene, CDR1 is LGHNA and CDR2 is YNFKEQ. This CDR3 spans 16 amino acids. Losses at the gene ends were 0 bases for V and 0 bases for J; bases not matched to a gene: 1. The CDR3 sequence: CASSQDGTGGSYEQYF. The DNA for the CDR3 is TGTGCCAGCAGCCAAGACGGGACAGGGGGCTCCTACGAGCAGTACTTC.

V gene TRBV11-2 combines with J gene TRBJ2-7, with TRBD1 matching over 10 bases. Germline-derived CDR1 and CDR2 are SGHAT and FQNNGV. The CDR3 has 14 amino acids. The V gene end was trimmed by 10 bases and the J gene end by 0 bases; junction bases not matched to a gene: 6. The CDR3 region has the DNA TGTGCCATACGGGACAGGGGAAACTCCTACGAGCAGTACTTC. This codes for CAIRDRGNSYEQYF.